Listed here are 29 T cell receptor beta chains from one sample, sequenced in a study of T cells after yellow fever vaccination. Each CDR3 protein gets one entry after TCRdb re-called the 5' RACE reads with MiXCR. The sample carries about 340,000 distinct CDR3 sequences, around 13% recorded once. The sequences come from CD4+ T cells sorted from PBMCs, collected 15 days after the yellow fever booster vaccination. These receptors were collected from a man younger than 30 who received the YFV17D yellow fever vaccine.

CDR3 sequence reads: CASSQNGGIAFF. The CDR3 DNA reads as TGCGCCAGCAGCCAGAACGGGGGTATTGCTTTCTTT. The chain uses TRBV4-3 and TRBJ1-1, with a weak D call TRBD1 (5 bases). Germline CDR1 LGHNA, CDR2 YSLEER. V was shortened by 3 bases and J by 11 bases, with 13 bases between the two germline ends. The CDR3 contains 12 residues.

The sample holds a few counts of this clonotype. The chain carries TRBV10-3 and TRBJ2-1, with a tentative D call TRBD2 (6 bases). Per the germline V gene, CDR1 is ENHRY and CDR2 is SYGVKD. This CDR3 is built from 14 residues. V lost 8 bases and J lost 7, with 18 bases in between. CDR3 nucleotide sequence: TGTGCCATCTGCGGGCTTAGGGACTTTAATGAGCAGTTCTTC. Protein: CAICGLRDFNEQFF.

This clonotype was counted between two and nine times. The chain links TRBV12-3 or TRBV12-4 to TRBJ1-1; D is unresolved. The CDR3 is 13 amino acids. The V end lost 3 bases, the J end lost 4 bases, and 9 bases lay between the germline ends. CDR3 sequence reads: CASSFREFTEAFF. DNA of the CDR3: TGTGCCAGCAGTTTTCGGGAATTCACTGAAGCTTTCTTT.

This chain links TRBV5-1 with TRBJ1-2; 8 positions agree with TRBD1. Per germline, CDR1 SGHRS and CDR2 YFSETQ. The length of the CDR3 is 15 residues. J was trimmed by 4 bases and V by 4 bases; bases with no gene match: 9. The CDR3 DNA reads TGCGCCAGCAGCCTGCCGGGACAGGAACCCTATGGCTACACCTTC. It translates to CASSLPGQEPYGYTF.

This clonotype was seen a handful of times. The gene calls are TRBV20-1 and TRBJ2-7; 9 nucleotides line up with TRBD2. Germline assignment: CDR1 DFQATT and CDR2 SNEGSKA (reference sequence). V lost 6 bases, J lost 3 bases, and 9 bases stayed unmatched. The CDR3 has 14 amino acids. Here the CDR3 DNA reads TGCAGTGCCCGCCGACTAGCGGCGGACTACGAGCAGTACGTC. This gives the protein CSARRLAADYEQYV.

The genes are TRBV7-6 and TRBJ1-6, with 7 bases fitting TRBD1. The CDR3 is 14 amino acids. Germline trimming cut 5 bases from V and 9 bases from J; bases unmatched to any gene: 7. Germline CDR1 SGHVS, CDR2 FNYEAQ. The CDR3 loop is CASSRGAGGSPLHF. As DNA, the CDR3 is TGTGCCAGCAGCCGTGGGGCAGGGGGTTCACCCCTCCACTTT.

CDR3 amino acids: CASIVRTGFTEAFF. The CDR3 DNA follows: TGTGCCAGCATAGTCCGGACAGGGTTCACTGAAGCTTTCTTT. The chain is built from TRBV2 and TRBJ1-1, with 8 bases identical to TRBD1. Germline trimming cut 7 bases from V and 4 bases from J; bases unmatched to any gene: 8. This CDR3 comprises 14 residues. Germline CDR1 is SNHLY and CDR2 is FYNNEI.

This clonotype was seen a handful of times. The chain uses TRBV14 and TRBJ1-3; 9 bases align to TRBD1. J gave up 1 base and V 2 bases, and 6 bases lay outside the gene matches. This CDR3 comprises 17 residues. The germline V gene encodes CDR1 SGHDN and CDR2 FVKESK. In nucleotides, the CDR3 is TGTGCCAGCAGCCAAAGCTACGGGACAGGGTCTGGAAACACCATATATTTT. This translates into CASSQSYGTGSGNTIYF.

This clonotype came up once. The chain joins TRBV6-6 to TRBJ2-1; 10 bases agree with TRBD2. Germline CDR1 is MNHNY and CDR2 is SVGAGI (reference sequence). Germline trimming cut 7 bases from V and 7 bases from J; bases unmatched to any gene: 10. This CDR3 has 15 residues. The CDR3: CASIAGGIGRNEQFF. The CDR3 coding sequence is TGTGCCAGCATAGCGGGGGGCATCGGCAGGAATGAGCAGTTCTTC.

This clonotype was observed a few times. The rearrangement links TRBV7-9 to TRBJ2-7, with 11 bases matching TRBD2. Germline V gene lookup returns CDR1 SEHNR and CDR2 FQNEAQ (reference sequence). The CDR3 has 15 residues. Trimming at V came to 2 bases and at J to 4 bases, leaving 4 bases not matched to a gene. This CDR3 reads CASSLPSSGGYEQYF. DNA for the CDR3: TGTGCCAGCAGCTTACCTTCTAGCGGGGGGTACGAGCAGTACTTC.

The chain uses TRBV2 and TRBJ2-3; D unresolved. This CDR3 region has 14 residues. V was shortened by 7 bases and J by 1 base, with 12 bases between the two germline ends. Germline V lookup: CDR1 SNHLY, CDR2 FYNNEI. The CDR3 coding sequence is TGTGCCAGCATCCCCAGTATGGGCACAGATACGCAGTATTTT. Encoded protein: CASIPSMGTDTQYF.

The chain links TRBV5-1 to TRBJ2-2, with a weak D call TRBD1 (5 bases). Trimming cost V 0 bases and J 8 bases, with 14 bases left between them. Germline loops: CDR1 SGHRS, CDR2 YFSETQ. This CDR3 region has 15 residues. CDR3: CASSLARRDLGELFF. In nucleotides, the CDR3 is TGCGCCAGCAGCTTGGCCCGCAGGGATCTTGGGGAGCTGTTTTTT.

This clonotype was picked up a small number of times. V and J are TRBV4-1 and TRBJ1-5, with 10 bases lining up with TRBD1. Trimming took 4 bases from V and 6 from J; bases not matched to a gene: 3. Germline values: CDR1 MGHRA, CDR2 YSYEKL. The CDR3 extends over 14 amino acids. Written as DNA, the CDR3 is TGCGCCAGCAGCCGAGGACAGGGGGGTCAGCCCCAGCATTTT. This sequence encodes CASSRGQGGQPQHF.

This clonotype was found a few times. The chain is built from TRBV20-1 and TRBJ1-3, with a tentative D call TRBD1 (6 bases). The CDR3 sequence is 13 residues long. V lost 6 bases, J lost 2 bases, and 11 bases lay in between. Germline lookup yields CDR1 DFQATT and CDR2 SNEGSKA (reference sequence). CDR3 region: CSARGQPGNTIYF. Here the CDR3 DNA reads TGCAGTGCGCGAGGACAGCCTGGAAACACCATATATTTT.

Ten or more counts support this clonotype. The chain recombines TRBV10-3 with TRBJ1-1, with D uncertain. The CDR3 spans 13 residues. Germline CDR1 and CDR2: ENHRY and SYGVKD. Deletions cut 6 bases from V and 1 base from J, with 9 bases between. As DNA, the CDR3 is TGTGCCATCAGGGGTACAGAGAACACTGAAGCTTTCTTT. Encoded protein: CAIRGTENTEAFF.

This clonotype has more than one count but fewer than ten. The rearrangement links TRBV4-2 to TRBJ2-7, with 11 bases matching TRBD2. The CDR3 length is 20 residues. Per the germline V gene, CDR1 is LGHNA and CDR2 is YNFKEQ. V lost 0 bases to trimming and J lost 2 bases; unmatched junction nucleotides: 15. The CDR3 spells CASSQDRATSGGTITYEQYF. The CDR3 coding sequence is TGTGCCAGCAGCCAAGATCGGGCTACTAGCGGGGGCACTATCACCTACGAGCAGTACTTC.

This clonotype was picked up a small number of times. J is TRBJ1-1 and V is TRBV10-3; 7 positions match TRBD1. Germline V gene sequence: CDR1 ENHRY, CDR2 SYGVKD. The CDR3 has 14 amino acids. The V gene end was trimmed by 6 bases and the J gene end by 4 bases; junction bases not matched to a gene: 8. Written as DNA, the CDR3 is TGTGCCATCAGCGACAGGGTGGGGAGCACTGAAGCTTTCTTT. It codes for CAISDRVGSTEAFF.

This clonotype was detected a few times. V gene TRBV7-9 combines with J gene TRBJ1-3, with D unresolved. The germline V gene has CDR1 SEHNR and CDR2 FQNEAQ (reference sequence). The CDR3 runs to 14 residues. V lost 2 bases to trimming and J lost 7 bases, with 12 bases between them. Here the CDR3 reads CASSLSQNINTIYF. The CDR3 DNA reads TGTGCCAGCAGCTTATCGCAGAATATTAACACCATATATTTT.

V usage is TRBV4-3 and J usage is TRBJ2-3; no firm D call. The CDR3 loop spans 15 amino acids. The germline CDR1 and CDR2 sequences are LGHNA and YSLEER. The V end was cut by 1 base, the J end by 2 bases, with 10 bases between. The CDR3 region has the DNA TGCGCCAGCAGCCAAGGCGTCAGTAACACAGATACGCAGTATTTT. Its protein product is CASSQGVSNTDTQYF.

In this sample, this clonotype turned up a few times. The V gene is TRBV6-5, the J gene TRBJ1-1, with TRBD1 matching 9 bases. The CDR3 extends over 14 amino acids. Losses at the gene ends were 5 bases for V and 9 bases for J; bases not matched to a gene: 10. The germline CDR1 and CDR2 sequences are MNHEY and SVGAGI. CDR3 protein: CASSDTGTGRKAFF. The DNA of the CDR3 is TGTGCCAGCAGTGATACCGGGACAGGGAGGAAAGCTTTCTTT.

The rearrangement uses TRBV11-2 and TRBJ2-1; D ambiguous. There are 15 residues in the CDR3. V was clipped by 3 bases and J by 5 bases, with 14 bases between them. CDR1 is SGHAT, CDR2 FQNNGV, per germline. CDR3 region: CASSFAARPDNEQFF. The CDR3 nucleotides read TGTGCCAGCAGCTTTGCCGCGAGGCCAGACAATGAGCAGTTCTTC.

The rearrangement links TRBV6-4 to TRBJ2-3; TRBD1 might be the D (6 bases). Trimming cost V 3 bases and J 2 bases, with 9 bases left between them. This CDR3 has 14 amino acids. CDR1 MRHNA and CDR2 SNTAGT come from the germline V gene. The CDR3 DNA sequence: TGTGCCAGCAGTGAGTACAGGGACACAGATACGCAGTATTTT. It translates to CASSEYRDTDTQYF.

The sample holds a few counts of this clonotype. V usage is TRBV12-3 or TRBV12-4 and J usage is TRBJ2-1; TRBD1 might be the D (5 bases). The CDR3 contains 12 residues. The V end was cut by 4 bases, the J end by 7 bases, with 8 bases between. The CDR3 protein is CASSWTRNEQFF. DNA for the CDR3: TGTGCCAGCAGTTGGACAAGAAATGAGCAGTTCTTC.

This clonotype was recorded many times. The DNA of the CDR3 is TGCAGTGCTAGAGGAGGTTCCCCAGATACGCAGTATTTT. Translated, it gives CSARGGSPDTQYF. V usage is TRBV20-1 and J usage is TRBJ2-3; D is unclear. Germline V CDR1 and CDR2: DFQATT, SNEGSKA (reference sequence). The length of the CDR3 is 13 residues. Trimming stripped 1 base from V and 4 bases from J, with 9 bases between.

This clonotype was recorded a few times. The chain carries TRBV7-2 and TRBJ2-6; the match to TRBD2 covers 7 bases. In germline, CDR1 is SGHTA, CDR2 FQGNSA. The CDR3 covers 17 residues. V gave up 2 bases and J gave up 1 base; unmatched junction bases: 5. The CDR3 reads CASSLKGAGSGANVLTF. The CDR3, as DNA: TGTGCCAGCAGCTTAAAGGGAGCGGGGTCTGGGGCCAACGTCCTGACTTTC.

The chain has TRBV18 and TRBJ2-5; D gene unclear. V lost 3 bases and J 3 bases, leaving 11 bases between the germline ends. Germline-derived CDR1 and CDR2 are KGHSH and LQKENI. The CDR3 length is 14 residues. CDR3 loop: CASSPIQSEETQYF. CDR3 sequence (DNA): TGTGCCAGCTCACCTATCCAGTCGGAAGAGACCCAGTACTTC.

The gene calls are TRBV15 and TRBJ2-7; 9 bases are a match to TRBD1. V shed 3 bases, J shed 1 base, and the junction held 1 base outside the gene matches. CDR1 is LNHNV, CDR2 YYDKDF, per germline (reference sequence). The CDR3 has 14 residues. In DNA, the CDR3 is TGTGCCACCAGCAGGGGACAGGGATCCTACGAGCAGTACTTC. This translates into CATSRGQGSYEQYF.

The chain combines TRBV27 with TRBJ1-6; 7 bases agree with TRBD1. This CDR3 has 15 residues. The J segment lost 7 bases and the V segment lost 3 bases, leaving 6 bases of the junction unmatched. Germline values: CDR1 MNHEY, CDR2 SMNVEV (reference sequence). CDR3 DNA sequence: TGTGCCAGCAGTTTGGAGGGACAGACCAATTCACCCCTCCACTTT. Amino acid sequence: CASSLEGQTNSPLHF.

Many counts were recorded for this clonotype. This chain connects TRBV5-1 to TRBJ1-6; no clear D gene. V lost 2 bases, J lost 10 bases, and 16 bases lay in between. Germline V lookup: CDR1 SGHRS, CDR2 YFSETQ. The CDR3 contains 15 residues. CDR3: CASSLTVGIRSPLHF. CDR3 DNA: TGCGCCAGCAGCTTAACAGTCGGGATTCGGTCACCCCTCCACTTT.